This T cell receptor (beta chain) was found in a study of CD8 T cells in ankylosing spondylitis. This clonotype has ten or more counts. Its specificity is unknown. Study-level results: Typical of ankylosing spondylitis blood, it appeared, was a TCR beta motif of under 10 highly homologous variants.

The CDR3 consists of 16 residues. Trimming removed 6 bases from V and 1 base from J, with 18 bases in between. In germline, CDR1 is SGHAT, CDR2 FQNNGV. Library preparation for TCR beta used quantitative 5'-RACE with molecular barcodes. TCRdb re-analysed the 5' RACE reads in MiXCR, keeping a single row per CDR3 protein. Here the sample spans 150,000 to 200,000 distinct CDR3 sequences, around a sixth being singletons. Sequencing was performed on blood, either unsorted or a sorted T cell fraction (not recorded which). This chain connects TRBV11-2 to TRBJ1-1; no firm D call. This TCR derives from a male donor between 10 and 30 years old with ankylosing spondylitis or in good health (not recorded which). CDR3 sequence (DNA): TGTGCCAGCAGGTGGGGATGGACCGAGGCGAACACTGAAGCTTTCTTT. Translated: CASRWGWTEANTEAFF.